This record covers a single T cell receptor (beta chain). This clone's antigen is unknown. No much larger clone is present one base from it, and per-base qualities are unavailable. The data belong to a study of chemoradiotherapy in HPV16-positive cancers (dated by TCRdb to 2021 to 2024). Background on the whole study: Candidate HPV-specific T-cell clones and common TCR motifs were defined by functional T-cell assays performed on cells from two HPV16-positive patients. Whether T-cell immunity against the HPV oncoproteins E6 and E7 changes during chemoradiotherapy and whether survival is affected by this immunity were examined in the study. The candidate HPV-specific TCRs and motifs were subsequently tracked in TCR repertoires obtained from roughly 90 patients with HPV-related cancers. The full study reports these points: The functional definition of HPV-specific T cells came from only a couple of HPV16-positive patients, and the survival association was reported for HPV16-positive patients. Improved recurrence-free survival in HPV16-positive patients was associated with expansion of HPV-responsive T cells during chemoradiotherapy. Expansion of candidate HPV-specific clones and E7-related TCR motifs was observed in the tumor microenvironment during treatment, whereas no such expansion was observed for non-HPV-specific T cells.

Repertoires were sampled repeatedly over the course of chemoradiotherapy so that clonal expansion in the tumor microenvironment could be followed. The method was the immunoSEQ multiplex PCR assay. TCRdb obtained this table from immuneACCESS and retained in-frame rearrangements with V and J assigned. These tables miss some clones; where compared with another copy, unresolved V genes account for less than half of the shortfall, and the remainder is unexplained. The sample table shows approximately 1,500 clones, and approximately 86% are seen once. The top ten constitute approximately 7% of the sample. This TCR derives from a human donor with HPV-associated anogenital cancer. Material: tumor tissue, obtained from a patient who underwent chemoradiotherapy.

The bases are TGCGCCAGCAGCAACGGACAGGGGGCCTACGAGCAGTACTTC. Translated, it reads CASSNGQGAYEQYF. The V gene is TRBV5-1 and the J gene is TRBJ2-7; TRBD1 fits 10 bases in the junction. Reading the germline V gene gives CDR1 SGHRS and CDR2 YFSETQ. From the cysteine through the phenylalanine, the CDR3 covers 14 amino acids. The retained sequence is limited to the CDR3, 42 bases, with the frame set at the first base. Germline trimming: 4 bases from V, 2 bases from J; junction bases outside gene matches: 3.